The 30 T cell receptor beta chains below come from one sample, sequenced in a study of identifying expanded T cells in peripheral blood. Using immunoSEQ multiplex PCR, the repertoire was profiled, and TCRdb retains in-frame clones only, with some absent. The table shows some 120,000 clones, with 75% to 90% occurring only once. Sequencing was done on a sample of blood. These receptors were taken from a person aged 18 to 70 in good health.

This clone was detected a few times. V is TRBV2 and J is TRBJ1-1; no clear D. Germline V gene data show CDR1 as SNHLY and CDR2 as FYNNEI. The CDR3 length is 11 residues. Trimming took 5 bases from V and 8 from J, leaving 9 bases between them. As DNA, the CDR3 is TGTGCCAGCAGTCAACTCGGGGAAGCTTTCTTT. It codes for CASSQLGEAFF.

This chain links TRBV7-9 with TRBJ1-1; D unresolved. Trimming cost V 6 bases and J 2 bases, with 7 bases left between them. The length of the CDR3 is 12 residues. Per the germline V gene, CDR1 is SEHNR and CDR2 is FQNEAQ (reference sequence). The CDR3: CASSSFNTEAFF. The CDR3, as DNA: TGTGCCAGCAGTAGCTTTAACACTGAAGCTTTCTTT.

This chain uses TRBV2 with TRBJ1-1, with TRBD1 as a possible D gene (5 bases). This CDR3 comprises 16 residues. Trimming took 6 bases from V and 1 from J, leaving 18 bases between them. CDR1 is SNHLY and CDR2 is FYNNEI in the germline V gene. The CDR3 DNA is TGTGCCAGCAGATTTGACCTCGGTGGGGGGAACACTGAAGCTTTCTTT. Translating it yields CASRFDLGGGNTEAFF.

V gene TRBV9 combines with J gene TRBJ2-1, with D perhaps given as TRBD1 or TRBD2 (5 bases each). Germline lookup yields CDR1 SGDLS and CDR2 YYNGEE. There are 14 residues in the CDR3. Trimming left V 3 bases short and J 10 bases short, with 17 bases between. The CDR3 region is CASSAGPQGDEQFF. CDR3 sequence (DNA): TGTGCCAGCAGCGCAGGACCCCAGGGAGACGAGCAGTTCTTC.

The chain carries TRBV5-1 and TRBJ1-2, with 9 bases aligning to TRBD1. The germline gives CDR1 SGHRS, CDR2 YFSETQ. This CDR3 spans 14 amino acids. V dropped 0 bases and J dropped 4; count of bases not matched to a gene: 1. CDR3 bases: TGCGCCAGCAGCTTGGGACAGGGGGTCTATGGCTACACCTTC. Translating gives CASSLGQGVYGYTF.

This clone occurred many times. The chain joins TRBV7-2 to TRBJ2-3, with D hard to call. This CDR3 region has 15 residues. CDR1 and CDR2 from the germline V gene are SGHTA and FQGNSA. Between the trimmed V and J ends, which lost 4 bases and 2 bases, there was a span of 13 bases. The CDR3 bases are TGTGCCAGCAGCTCCAGCTATCAGAACACAGATACGCAGTATTTT. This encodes CASSSSYQNTDTQYF.

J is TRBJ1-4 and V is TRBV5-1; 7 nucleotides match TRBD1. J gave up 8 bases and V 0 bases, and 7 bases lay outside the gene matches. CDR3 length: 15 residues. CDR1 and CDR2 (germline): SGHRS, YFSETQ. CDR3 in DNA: TGCGCCAGCAGCTTGGGTCGACAGGGTCAAGAAAAACTGTTTTTT. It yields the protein CASSLGRQGQEKLFF.

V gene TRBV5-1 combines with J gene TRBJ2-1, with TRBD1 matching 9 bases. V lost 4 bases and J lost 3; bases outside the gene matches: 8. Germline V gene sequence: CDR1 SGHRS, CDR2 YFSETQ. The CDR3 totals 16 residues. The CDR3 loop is CASSQRQGGFYNEQFF. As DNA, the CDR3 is TGCGCCAGCAGCCAAAGACAGGGGGGATTCTACAATGAGCAGTTCTTC.

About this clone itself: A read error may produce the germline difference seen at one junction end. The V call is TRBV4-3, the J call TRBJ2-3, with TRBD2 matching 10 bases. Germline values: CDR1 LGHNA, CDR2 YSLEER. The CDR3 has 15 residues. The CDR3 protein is CASGQAGGRTDTQYF. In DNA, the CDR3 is TGCGCCAGCGGCCAAGCGGGGGGGCGCACAGATACGCAGTATTTT.

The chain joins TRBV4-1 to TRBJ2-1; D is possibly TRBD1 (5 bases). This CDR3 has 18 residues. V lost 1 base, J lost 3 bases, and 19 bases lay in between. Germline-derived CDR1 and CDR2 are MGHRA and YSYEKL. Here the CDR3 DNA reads TGCGCCAGCAGCCAAGCTCCCTCGACAGCCCTCTTCTACAATGAGCAGTTCTTC. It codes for CASSQAPSTALFYNEQFF.

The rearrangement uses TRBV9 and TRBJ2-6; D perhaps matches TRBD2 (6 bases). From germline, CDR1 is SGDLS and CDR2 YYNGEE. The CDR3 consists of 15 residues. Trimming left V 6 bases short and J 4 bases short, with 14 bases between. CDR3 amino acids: CASKDGGSGANVLTF. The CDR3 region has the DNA TGTGCCAGCAAGGACGGAGGGTCCGGGGCCAACGTCCTGACTTTC.

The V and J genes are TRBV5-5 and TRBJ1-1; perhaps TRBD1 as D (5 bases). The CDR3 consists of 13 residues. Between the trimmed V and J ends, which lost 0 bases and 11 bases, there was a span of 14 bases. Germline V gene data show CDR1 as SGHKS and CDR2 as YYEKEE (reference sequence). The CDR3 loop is CASSLDPGRGAFF. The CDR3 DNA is TGTGCCAGCAGCTTGGATCCAGGGCGTGGGGCTTTCTTT.

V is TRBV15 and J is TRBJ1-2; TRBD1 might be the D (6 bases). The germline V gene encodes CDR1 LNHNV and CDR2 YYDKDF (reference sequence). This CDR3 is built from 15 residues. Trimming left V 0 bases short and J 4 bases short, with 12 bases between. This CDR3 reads CATSREGGDVYGYTF. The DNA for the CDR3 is TGTGCCACCAGCAGAGAGGGGGGCGATGTCTATGGCTACACCTTC.

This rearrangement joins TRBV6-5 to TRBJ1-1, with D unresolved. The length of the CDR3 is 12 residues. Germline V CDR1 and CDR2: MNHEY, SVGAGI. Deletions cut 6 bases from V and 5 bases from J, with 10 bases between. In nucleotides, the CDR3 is TGTGCCAGCAGCTTAAGAGGGACTGAAGCTTTCTTT. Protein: CASSLRGTEAFF.

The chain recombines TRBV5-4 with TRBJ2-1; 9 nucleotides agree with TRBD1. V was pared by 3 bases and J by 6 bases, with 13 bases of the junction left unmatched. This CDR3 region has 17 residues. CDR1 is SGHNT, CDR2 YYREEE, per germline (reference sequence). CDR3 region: CASSSLQNRGLFNEQFF. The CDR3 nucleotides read TGTGCCAGCAGCTCACTTCAAAACAGGGGGCTTTTCAATGAGCAGTTCTTC. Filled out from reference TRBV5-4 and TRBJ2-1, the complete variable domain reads ETGVTQSPTHLIKTRGQQVTLRCSSQSGHNTVSWYQQALGQGPQFIFQYYREEENGRGNFPPRFSGLQFPNYSSELNVNALELDDSALYLCASSSLQNRGLFNEQFFGPGTRLTVL.

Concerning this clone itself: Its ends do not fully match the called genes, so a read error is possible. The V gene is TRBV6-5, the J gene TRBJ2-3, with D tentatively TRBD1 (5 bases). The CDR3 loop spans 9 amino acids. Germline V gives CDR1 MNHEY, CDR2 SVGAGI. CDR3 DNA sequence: TGTGCCAGCAGTTACGGCAGGGCTTTT. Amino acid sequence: CASSYGRAF.

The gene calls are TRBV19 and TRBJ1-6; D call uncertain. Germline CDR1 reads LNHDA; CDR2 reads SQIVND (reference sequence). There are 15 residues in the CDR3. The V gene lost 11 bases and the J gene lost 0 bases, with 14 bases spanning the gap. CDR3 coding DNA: TGTGCCCGAGGGAGGGTGAGCTCCTATAATTCACCCCTCCACTTT. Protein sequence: CARGRVSSYNSPLHF.

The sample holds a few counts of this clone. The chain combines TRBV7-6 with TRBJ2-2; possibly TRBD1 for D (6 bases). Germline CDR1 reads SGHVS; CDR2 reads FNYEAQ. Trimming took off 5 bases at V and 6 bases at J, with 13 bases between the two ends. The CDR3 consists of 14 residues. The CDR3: CASSLGTPPGELFF. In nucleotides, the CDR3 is TGTGCCAGCAGCCTAGGGACACCACCCGGGGAGCTGTTTTTT.

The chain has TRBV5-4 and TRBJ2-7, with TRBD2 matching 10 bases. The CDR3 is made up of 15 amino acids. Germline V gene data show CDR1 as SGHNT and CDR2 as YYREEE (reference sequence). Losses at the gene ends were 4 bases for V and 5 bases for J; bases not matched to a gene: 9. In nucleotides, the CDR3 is TGTGCCAGCAGCCAACAAAGCGGGGGGGCCAACGAGCAGTACTTC. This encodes CASSQQSGGANEQYF.

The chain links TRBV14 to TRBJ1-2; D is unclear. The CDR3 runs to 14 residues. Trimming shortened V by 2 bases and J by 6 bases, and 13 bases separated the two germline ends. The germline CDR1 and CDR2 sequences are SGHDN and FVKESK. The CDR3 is CASSQLNLGDGYTF. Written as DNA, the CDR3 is TGTGCCAGCAGCCAACTGAATCTGGGTGATGGCTACACCTTC.

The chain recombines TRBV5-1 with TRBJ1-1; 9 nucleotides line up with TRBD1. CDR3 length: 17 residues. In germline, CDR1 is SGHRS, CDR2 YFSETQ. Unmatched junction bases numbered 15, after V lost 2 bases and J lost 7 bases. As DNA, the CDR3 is TGCGCCAGCAGCTTAGCAACAGGGGGCGCCCCGATAGATGAAGCTTTCTTT. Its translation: CASSLATGGAPIDEAFF.

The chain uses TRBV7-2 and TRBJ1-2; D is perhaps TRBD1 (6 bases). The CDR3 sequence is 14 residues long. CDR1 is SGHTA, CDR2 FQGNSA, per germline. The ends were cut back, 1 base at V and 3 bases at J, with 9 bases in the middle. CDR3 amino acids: CASSLEQGDYGYTF. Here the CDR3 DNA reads TGTGCCAGCAGCTTAGAACAGGGAGACTATGGCTACACCTTC.

The CDR3 sequence is CATSRERLGNQPQHF. The CDR3 nucleotides read TGTGCCACCAGCAGAGAGAGGTTGGGCAATCAGCCCCAGCATTTT. The chain carries TRBV15 and TRBJ1-5; D gene unclear. The CDR3 runs to 15 residues. The germline CDR1 and CDR2 sequences are LNHNV and YYDKDF (reference sequence). V shed 0 bases and J shed 2 bases, with 8 bases lying between them.

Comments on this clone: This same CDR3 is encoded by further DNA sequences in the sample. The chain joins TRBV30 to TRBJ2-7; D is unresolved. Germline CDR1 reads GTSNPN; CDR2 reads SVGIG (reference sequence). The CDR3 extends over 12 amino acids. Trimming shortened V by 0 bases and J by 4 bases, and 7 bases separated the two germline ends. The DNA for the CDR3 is TGTGCCTGGAGTGTAATGGGGTACGAGCAGTACTTC. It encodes CAWSVMGYEQYF.

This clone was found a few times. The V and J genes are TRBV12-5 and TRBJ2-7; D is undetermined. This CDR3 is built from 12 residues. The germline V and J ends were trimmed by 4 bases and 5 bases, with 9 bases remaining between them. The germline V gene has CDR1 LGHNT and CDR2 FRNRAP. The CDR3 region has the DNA TGTGCTAGTGGTTCCTTCCTCGACGAGCAGTACTTC. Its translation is CASGSFLDEQYF. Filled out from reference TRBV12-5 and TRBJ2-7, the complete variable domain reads DARVTQTPRHKVTEMGQEVTMRCQPILGHNTVFWYRQTMMQGLELLAYFRNRAPLDDSGMPKDRFSAEMPDATLATLKIQPSEPRDSAVYFCASGSFLDEQYFGPGTRLTVT.

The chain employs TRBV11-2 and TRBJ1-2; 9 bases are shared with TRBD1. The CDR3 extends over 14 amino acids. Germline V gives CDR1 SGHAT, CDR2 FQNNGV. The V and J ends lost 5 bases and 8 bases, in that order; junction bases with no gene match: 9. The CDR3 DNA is TGTGCCAGCAGCACCCTACAGGGGGCGGGGGGCTACACCTTC. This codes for CASSTLQGAGGYTF. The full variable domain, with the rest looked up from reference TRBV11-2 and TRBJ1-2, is EAGVAQSPRYKIIEKRQSVAFWCNPISGHATLYWYQQILGQGPKLLIQFQNNGVVDDSQLPKDRFSAERLKGVDSTLKIQPAKLEDSAVYLCASSTLQGAGGYTFGSGTRLTVV.

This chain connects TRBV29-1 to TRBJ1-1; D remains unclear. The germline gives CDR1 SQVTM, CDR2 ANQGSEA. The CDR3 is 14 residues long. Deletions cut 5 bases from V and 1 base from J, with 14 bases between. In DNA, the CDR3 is TGCAGCGTTCCAGACTTACACCGGAACACTGAAGCTTTCTTT. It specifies CSVPDLHRNTEAFF.

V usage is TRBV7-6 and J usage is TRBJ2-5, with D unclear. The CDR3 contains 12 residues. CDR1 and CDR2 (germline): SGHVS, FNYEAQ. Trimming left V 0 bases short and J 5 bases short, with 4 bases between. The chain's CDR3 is CASSLALETQYF. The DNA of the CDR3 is TGTGCCAGCAGCTTAGCCCTGGAGACCCAGTACTTC. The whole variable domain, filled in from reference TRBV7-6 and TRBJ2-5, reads GAGVSQSPRYKVTKRGQDVALRCDPISGHVSLYWYRQALGQGPEFLTYFNYEAQQDKSGLPNDRFSAERPEGSISTLTIQRTEQRDSAMYRCASSLALETQYFGPGTRLLVL.

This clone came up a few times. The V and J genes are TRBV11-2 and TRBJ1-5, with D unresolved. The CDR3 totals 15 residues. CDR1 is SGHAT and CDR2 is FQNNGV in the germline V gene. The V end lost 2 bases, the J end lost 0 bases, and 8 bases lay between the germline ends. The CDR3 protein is CASSLSGDSNQPQHF. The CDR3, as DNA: TGTGCCAGCAGCTTATCGGGTGATAGCAATCAGCCCCAGCATTTT.

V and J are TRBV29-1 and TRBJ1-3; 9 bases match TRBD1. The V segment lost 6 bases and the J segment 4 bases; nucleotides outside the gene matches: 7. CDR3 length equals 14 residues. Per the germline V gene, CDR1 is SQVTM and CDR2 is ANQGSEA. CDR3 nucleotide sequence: TGCAGCGTACTACAGGGGGCTGGGGGAAACACCATATATTTT. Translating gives CSVLQGAGGNTIYF.